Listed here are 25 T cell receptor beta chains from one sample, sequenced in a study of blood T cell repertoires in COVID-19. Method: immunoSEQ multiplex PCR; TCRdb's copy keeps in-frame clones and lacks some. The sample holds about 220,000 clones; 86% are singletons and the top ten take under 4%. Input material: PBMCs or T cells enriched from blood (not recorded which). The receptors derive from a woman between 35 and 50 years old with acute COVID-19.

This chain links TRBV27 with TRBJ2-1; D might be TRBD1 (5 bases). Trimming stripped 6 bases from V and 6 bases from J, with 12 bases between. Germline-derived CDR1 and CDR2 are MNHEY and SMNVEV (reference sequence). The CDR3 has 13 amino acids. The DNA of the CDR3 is TGTGCCAGCAGCGACAGACCCTCCAATGAGCAGTTCTTC. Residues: CASSDRPSNEQFF.

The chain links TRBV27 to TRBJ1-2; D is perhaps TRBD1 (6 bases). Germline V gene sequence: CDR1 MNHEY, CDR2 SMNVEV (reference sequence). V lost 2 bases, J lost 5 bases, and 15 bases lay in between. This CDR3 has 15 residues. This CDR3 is CASSLTQGLWYGYTF. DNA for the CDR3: TGTGCCAGCAGTTTAACGCAGGGGCTTTGGTATGGCTACACCTTC.

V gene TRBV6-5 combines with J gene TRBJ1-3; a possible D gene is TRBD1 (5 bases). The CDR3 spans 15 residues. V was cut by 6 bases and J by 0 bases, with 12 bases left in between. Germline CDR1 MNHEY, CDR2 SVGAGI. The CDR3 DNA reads TGTGCCAGCAGATCCCCCGGGGGCTCTGGAAACACCATATATTTT. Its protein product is CASRSPGGSGNTIYF.

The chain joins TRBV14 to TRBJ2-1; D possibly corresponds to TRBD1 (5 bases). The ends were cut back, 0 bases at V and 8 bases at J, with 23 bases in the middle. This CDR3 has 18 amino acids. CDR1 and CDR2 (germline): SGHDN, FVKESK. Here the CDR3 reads CASSQDATGFEIVYEQFF. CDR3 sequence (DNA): TGTGCCAGCAGCCAAGATGCAACAGGTTTTGAAATAGTCTATGAGCAGTTCTTC. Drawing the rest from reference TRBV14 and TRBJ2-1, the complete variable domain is EAGVTQFPSHSVIEKGQTVTLRCDPISGHDNLYWYRRVMGKEIKFLLHFVKESKQDESGMPNNRFLAERTGGTYSTLKVQPAELEDSGVYFCASSQDATGFEIVYEQFFGPGTRLTVL.

The CDR3 nucleotides are TGCGCCAGCAGCCAAGATGGGGGACAGGGGGCCTATGGCTACACCTTC. It codes for CASSQDGGQGAYGYTF. This chain links TRBV4-1 with TRBJ1-2, with 12 bases lining up with TRBD1. The V gene's germline CDR1 is MGHRA and CDR2 YSYEKL. Losses at the gene ends were 0 bases for V and 4 bases for J; bases not matched to a gene: 3. This CDR3 comprises 16 residues.

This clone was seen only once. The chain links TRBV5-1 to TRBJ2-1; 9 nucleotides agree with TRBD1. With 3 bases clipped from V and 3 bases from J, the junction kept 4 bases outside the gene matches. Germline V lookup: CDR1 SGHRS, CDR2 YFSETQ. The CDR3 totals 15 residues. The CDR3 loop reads CASSSTGGLYNEQFF. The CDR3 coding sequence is TGCGCCAGCAGCTCGACAGGGGGGCTCTACAATGAGCAGTTCTTC.

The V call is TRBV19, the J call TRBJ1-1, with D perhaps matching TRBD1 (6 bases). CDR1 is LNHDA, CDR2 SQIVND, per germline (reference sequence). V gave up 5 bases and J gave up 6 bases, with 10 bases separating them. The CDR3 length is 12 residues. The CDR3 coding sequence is TGTGCCAGTAGTCAGGGGCTGGCTGAAGCTTTCTTT. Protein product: CASSQGLAEAFF. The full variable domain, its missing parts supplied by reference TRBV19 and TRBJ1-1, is DGGITQSPKYLFRKEGQNVTLSCEQNLNHDAMYWYRQDPGQGLRLIYYSQIVNDFQKGDIAEGYSVSREKKESFPLTVTSAQKNPTAFYLCASSQGLAEAFFGQGTRLTVV.

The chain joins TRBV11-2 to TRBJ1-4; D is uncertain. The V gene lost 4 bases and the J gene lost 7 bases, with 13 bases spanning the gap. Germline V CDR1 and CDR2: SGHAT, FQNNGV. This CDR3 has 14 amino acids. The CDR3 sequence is CASSSPLTPEKLFF. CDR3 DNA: TGTGCCAGCAGCTCCCCCCTGACACCTGAAAAACTGTTTTTT. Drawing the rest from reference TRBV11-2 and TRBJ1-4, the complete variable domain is EAGVAQSPRYKIIEKRQSVAFWCNPISGHATLYWYQQILGQGPKLLIQFQNNGVVDDSQLPKDRFSAERLKGVDSTLKIQPAKLEDSAVYLCASSSPLTPEKLFFGSGTQLSVL.

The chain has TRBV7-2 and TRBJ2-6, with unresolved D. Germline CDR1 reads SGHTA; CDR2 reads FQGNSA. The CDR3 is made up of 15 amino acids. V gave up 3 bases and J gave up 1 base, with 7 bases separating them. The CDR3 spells CASSLLASGANVLTF. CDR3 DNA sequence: TGTGCCAGCAGCTTGTTAGCTTCTGGGGCCAACGTCCTGACTTTC. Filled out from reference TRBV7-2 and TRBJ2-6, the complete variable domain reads GAGVSQSPSNKVTEKGKDVELRCDPISGHTALYWYRQSLGQGLEFLIYFQGNSAPDKSGLPSDRFSAERTGGSVSTLTIQRTQQEDSAVYLCASSLLASGANVLTFGAGSRLTVL.

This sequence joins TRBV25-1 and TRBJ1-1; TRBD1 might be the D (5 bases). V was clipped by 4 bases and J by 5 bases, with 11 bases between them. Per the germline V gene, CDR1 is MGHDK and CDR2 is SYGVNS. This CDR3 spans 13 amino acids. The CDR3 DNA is TGTGCCAGCAGTGCTTCAGGGCGGACTGAAGCTTTCTTT. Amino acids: CASSASGRTEAFF.

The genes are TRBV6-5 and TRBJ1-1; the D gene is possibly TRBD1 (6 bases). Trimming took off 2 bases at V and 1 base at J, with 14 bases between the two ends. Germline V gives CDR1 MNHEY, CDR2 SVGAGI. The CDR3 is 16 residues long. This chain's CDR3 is CASSYRRTEPNTEAFF. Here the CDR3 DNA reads TGTGCCAGCAGTTACCGACGGACAGAACCGAACACTGAAGCTTTCTTT.

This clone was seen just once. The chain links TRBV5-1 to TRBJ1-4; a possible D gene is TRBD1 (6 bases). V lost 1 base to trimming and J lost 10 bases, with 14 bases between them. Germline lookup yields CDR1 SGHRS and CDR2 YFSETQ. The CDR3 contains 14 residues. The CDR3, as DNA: TGCGCCAGCAGCTTGTTACAGGGAGAGGGAAAACTGTTTTTT. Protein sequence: CASSLLQGEGKLFF.

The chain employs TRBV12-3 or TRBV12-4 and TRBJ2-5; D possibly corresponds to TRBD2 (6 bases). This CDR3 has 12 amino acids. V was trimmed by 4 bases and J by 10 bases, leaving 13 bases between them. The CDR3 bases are TGTGCCAGCAGTTCCTCGGCGGAGGGCCAGTACTTC. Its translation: CASSSSAEGQYF.

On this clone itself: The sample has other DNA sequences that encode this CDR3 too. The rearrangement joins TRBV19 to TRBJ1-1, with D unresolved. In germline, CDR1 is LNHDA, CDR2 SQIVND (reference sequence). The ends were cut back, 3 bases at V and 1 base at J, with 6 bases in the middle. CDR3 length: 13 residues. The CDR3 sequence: CASSIGRNTEAFF. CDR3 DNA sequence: TGTGCCAGTAGTATTGGGAGGAACACTGAAGCTTTCTTT.

Here the CDR3 DNA reads TGCGCCAGCAGCCGACTCACAGATACGCAGTATTTT. This encodes CASSRLTDTQYF. This chain joins TRBV5-1 and TRBJ2-3; D is unresolved. This CDR3 comprises 12 residues. CDR1 SGHRS and CDR2 YFSETQ come from the germline V gene. With 4 bases removed from V and 2 bases from J, the gap between germline ends came to 5 bases.

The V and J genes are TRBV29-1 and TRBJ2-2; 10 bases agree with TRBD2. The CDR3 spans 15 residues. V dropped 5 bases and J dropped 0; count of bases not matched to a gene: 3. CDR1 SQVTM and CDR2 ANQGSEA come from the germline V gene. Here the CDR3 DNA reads TGCAGCGTTCCTAGCGGGGGACCGAACACCGGGGAGCTGTTTTTT. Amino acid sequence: CSVPSGGPNTGELFF.

Here the CDR3 reads CASSPMDRGAGAFF. The CDR3 DNA follows: TGTGCCAGCAGCCCTATGGATAGGGGCGCAGGGGCTTTCTTT. The rearrangement uses TRBV3-1 (or the pseudogene TRBV3-2) and TRBJ1-1, with D possibly matching TRBD1 (5 bases). The CDR3 loop spans 14 amino acids. Trimming removed 4 bases from V and 11 bases from J, with 20 bases in between. Germline CDR1 reads LGHDT; CDR2 reads YNNKEL (reference sequence).

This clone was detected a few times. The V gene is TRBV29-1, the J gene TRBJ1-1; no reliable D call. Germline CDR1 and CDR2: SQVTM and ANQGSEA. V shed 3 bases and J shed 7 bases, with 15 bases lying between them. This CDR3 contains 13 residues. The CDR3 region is CSVETPKDYEAFF. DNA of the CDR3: TGCAGCGTTGAGACCCCGAAGGACTATGAAGCTTTCTTT.

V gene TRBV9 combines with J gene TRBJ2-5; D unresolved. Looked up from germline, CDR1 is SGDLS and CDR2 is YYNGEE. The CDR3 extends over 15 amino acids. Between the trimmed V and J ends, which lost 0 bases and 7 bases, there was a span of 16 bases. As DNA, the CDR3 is TGTGCCAGCAGCGTAGCAGCTGAGGCAAGATGGACCCAGTACTTC. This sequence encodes CASSVAAEARWTQYF.

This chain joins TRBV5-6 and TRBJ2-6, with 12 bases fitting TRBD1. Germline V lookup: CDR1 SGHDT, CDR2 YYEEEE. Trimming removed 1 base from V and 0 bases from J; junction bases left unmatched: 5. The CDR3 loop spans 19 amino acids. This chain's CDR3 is CASSLYGTGGFSGANVLTF. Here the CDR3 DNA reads TGTGCCAGCAGCTTGTACGGGACAGGGGGCTTCTCTGGGGCCAACGTCCTGACTTTC. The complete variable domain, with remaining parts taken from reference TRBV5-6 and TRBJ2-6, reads DAGVTQSPTHLIKTRGQQVTLRCSPKSGHDTVSWYQQALGQGPQFIFQYYEEEERQRGNFPDRFSGHQFPNYSSELNVNALLLGDSALYLCASSLYGTGGFSGANVLTFGAGSRLTVL.

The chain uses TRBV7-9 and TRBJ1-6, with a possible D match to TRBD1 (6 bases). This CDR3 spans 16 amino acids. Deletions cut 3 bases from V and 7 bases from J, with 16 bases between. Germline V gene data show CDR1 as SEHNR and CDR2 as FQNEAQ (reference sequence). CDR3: CASSFIGGIGNSPLHF. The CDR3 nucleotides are TGTGCCAGCAGCTTTATAGGGGGAATAGGAAATTCACCCCTCCACTTT.

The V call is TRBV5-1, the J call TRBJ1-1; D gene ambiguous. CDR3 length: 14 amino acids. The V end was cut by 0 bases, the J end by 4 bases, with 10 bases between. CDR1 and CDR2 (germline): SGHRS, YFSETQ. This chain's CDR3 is CASSLDPPGTEAFF. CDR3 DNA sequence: TGCGCCAGCAGCTTGGACCCTCCGGGCACTGAAGCTTTCTTT.

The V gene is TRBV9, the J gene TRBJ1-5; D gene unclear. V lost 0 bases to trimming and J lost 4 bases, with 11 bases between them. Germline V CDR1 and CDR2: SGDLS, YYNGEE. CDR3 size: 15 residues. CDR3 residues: CASSVDGGWNQPQHF. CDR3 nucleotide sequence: TGTGCCAGCAGCGTAGATGGAGGGTGGAATCAGCCCCAGCATTTT.

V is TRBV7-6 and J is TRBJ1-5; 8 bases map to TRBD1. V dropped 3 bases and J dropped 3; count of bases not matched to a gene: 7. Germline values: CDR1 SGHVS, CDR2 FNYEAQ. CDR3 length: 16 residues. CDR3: CASSLGTGGHNQPQHF. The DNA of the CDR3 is TGTGCCAGCAGCTTGGGGACAGGTGGTCACAATCAGCCCCAGCATTTT.

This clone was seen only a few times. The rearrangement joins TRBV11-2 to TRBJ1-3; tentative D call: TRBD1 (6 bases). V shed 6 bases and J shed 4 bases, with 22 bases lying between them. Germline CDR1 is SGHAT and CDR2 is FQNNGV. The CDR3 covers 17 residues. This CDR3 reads CASRSLSNRDSGNTIYF. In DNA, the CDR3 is TGTGCCAGCAGATCACTATCAAACAGGGATTCGGGAAACACCATATATTTT.